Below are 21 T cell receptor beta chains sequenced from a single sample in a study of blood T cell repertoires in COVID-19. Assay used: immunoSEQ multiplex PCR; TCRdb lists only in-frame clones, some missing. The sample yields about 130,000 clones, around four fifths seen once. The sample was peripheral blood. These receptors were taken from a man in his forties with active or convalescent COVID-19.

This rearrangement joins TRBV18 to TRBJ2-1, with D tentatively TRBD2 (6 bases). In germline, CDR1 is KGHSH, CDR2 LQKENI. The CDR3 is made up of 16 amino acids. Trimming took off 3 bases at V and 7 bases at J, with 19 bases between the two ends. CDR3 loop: CASSPQLAPLGNEQFF. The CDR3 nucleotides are TGTGCCAGCTCACCCCAGCTAGCGCCCCTTGGGAATGAGCAGTTCTTC.

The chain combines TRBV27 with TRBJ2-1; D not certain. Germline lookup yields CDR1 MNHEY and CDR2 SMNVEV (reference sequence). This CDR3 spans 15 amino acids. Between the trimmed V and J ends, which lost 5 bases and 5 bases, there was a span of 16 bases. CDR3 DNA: TGTGCCAGCAGTCCCCGGTTAAGTGGTCACAATGAGCAGTTCTTC. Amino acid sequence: CASSPRLSGHNEQFF.

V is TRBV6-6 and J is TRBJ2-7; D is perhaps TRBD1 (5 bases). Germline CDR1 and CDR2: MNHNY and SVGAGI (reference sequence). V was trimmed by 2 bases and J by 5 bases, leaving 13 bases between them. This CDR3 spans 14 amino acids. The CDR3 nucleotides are TGTGCCAGCAGTTACGGGGCCTTTGGGAACGAGCAGTACTTC. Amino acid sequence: CASSYGAFGNEQYF.

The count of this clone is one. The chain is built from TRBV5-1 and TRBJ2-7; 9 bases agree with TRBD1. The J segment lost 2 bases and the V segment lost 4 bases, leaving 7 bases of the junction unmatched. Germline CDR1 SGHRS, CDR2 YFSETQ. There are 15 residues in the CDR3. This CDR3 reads CASSASGTGPYEQYF. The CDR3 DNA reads TGCGCCAGCAGCGCATCCGGGACAGGGCCCTACGAGCAGTACTTC.

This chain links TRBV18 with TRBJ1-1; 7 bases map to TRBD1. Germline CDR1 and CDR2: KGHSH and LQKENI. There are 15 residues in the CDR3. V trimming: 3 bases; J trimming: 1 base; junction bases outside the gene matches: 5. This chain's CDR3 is CASSPRQGPNTEAFF. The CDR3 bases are TGTGCCAGCTCACCTAGACAGGGACCGAACACTGAAGCTTTCTTT.

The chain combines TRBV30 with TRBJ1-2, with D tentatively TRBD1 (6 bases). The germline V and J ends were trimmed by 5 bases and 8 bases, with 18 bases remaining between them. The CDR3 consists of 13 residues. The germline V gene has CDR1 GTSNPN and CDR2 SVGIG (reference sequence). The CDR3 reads CAWENRDSGGYTF. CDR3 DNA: TGTGCCTGGGAGAACAGGGATTCTGGCGGCTACACCTTC.

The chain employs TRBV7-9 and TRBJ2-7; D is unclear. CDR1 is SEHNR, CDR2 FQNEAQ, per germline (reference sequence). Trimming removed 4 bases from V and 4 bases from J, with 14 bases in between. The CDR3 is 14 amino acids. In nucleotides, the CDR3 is TGTGCCAGCAGCTCCCACGTGCAGGCTTACGAGCAGTACTTC. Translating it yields CASSSHVQAYEQYF.

The CDR3 DNA is TGTGCCAGCCAATCAGGGCAAGAGACCCAGTACTTC. Its translation: CASQSGQETQYF. The chain is built from TRBV2 and TRBJ2-5; D is possibly TRBD1 (5 bases). V was pared by 8 bases and J by 2 bases, with 9 bases between. The CDR3 length is 12 residues. CDR1 and CDR2 (germline): SNHLY, FYNNEI.

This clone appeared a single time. CDR3 sequence (DNA): TGTGCCAGCAGCGAGAACCCCGGGACAGGGGGAGGTTCTAATGAAAAACTGTTTTTT. It is translated as CASSENPGTGGGSNEKLFF. The chain employs TRBV9 and TRBJ1-4; 11 nucleotides align to TRBD1. The V gene end was trimmed by 3 bases and the J gene end by 3 bases; junction bases not matched to a gene: 13. This CDR3 region has 19 residues. In germline, CDR1 is SGDLS, CDR2 YYNGEE.

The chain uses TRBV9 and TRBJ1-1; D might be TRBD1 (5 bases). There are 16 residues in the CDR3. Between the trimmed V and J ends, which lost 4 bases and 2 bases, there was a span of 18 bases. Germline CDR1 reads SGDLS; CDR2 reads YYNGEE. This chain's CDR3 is CASSSRGGTHNTEAFF. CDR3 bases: TGTGCCAGCAGCTCCCGGGGAGGGACTCATAACACTGAAGCTTTCTTT.

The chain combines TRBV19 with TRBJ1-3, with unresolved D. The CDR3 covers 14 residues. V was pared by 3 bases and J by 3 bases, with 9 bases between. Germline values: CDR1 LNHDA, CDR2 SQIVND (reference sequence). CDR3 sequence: CASSMGMYGNTIYF. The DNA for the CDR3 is TGTGCCAGTAGTATGGGCATGTATGGAAACACCATATATTTT.

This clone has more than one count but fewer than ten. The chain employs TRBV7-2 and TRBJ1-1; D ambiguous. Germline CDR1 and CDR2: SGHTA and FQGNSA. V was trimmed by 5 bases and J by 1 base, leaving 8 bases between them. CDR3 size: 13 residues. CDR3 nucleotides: TGTGCCAGCAGCCGTCAGGAGAACACTGAAGCTTTCTTT. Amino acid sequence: CASSRQENTEAFF.

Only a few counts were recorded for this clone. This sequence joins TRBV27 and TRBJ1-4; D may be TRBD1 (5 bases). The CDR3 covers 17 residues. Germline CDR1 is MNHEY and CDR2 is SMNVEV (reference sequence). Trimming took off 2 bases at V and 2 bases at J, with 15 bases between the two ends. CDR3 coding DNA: TGTGCCAGCAGTTTAACGAGTAGGGGCCTGACTAATGAAAAACTGTTTTTT. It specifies CASSLTSRGLTNEKLFF.

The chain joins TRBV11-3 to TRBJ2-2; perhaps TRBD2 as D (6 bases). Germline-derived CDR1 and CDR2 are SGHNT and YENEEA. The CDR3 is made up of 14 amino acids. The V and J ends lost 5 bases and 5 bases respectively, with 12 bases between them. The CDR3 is CASSAGLGTGELFF. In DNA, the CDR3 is TGTGCCAGCAGCGCGGGGTTGGGGACCGGGGAGCTGTTTTTT.

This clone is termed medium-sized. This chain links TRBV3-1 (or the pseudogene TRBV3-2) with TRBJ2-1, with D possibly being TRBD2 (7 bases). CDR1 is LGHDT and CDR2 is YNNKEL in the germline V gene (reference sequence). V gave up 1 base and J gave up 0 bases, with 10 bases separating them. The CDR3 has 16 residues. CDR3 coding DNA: TGTGCCAGCAGCCAAGTCGGGGGGCCCTCCTACAATGAGCAGTTCTTC. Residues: CASSQVGGPSYNEQFF.

The CDR3 DNA follows: TGTGCCAGCAGCTTACAGAAAACCAAAGCTTTCTTT. Translation: CASSLQKTKAFF. The chain has TRBV7-3 and TRBJ1-1; no firm D call. CDR1 is SGHTA and CDR2 is FQGTGA in the germline V gene. V was pared by 2 bases and J by 9 bases, with 10 bases between. The CDR3 covers 12 residues.

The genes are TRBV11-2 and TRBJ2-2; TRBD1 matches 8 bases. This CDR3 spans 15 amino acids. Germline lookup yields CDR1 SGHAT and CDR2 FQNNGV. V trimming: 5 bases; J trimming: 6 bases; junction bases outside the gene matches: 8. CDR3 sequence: CASSRGQGKSGELFF. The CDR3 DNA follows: TGTGCCAGCAGCCGAGGACAGGGTAAATCCGGGGAGCTGTTTTTT. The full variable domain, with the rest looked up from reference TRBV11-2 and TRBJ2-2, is EAGVAQSPRYKIIEKRQSVAFWCNPISGHATLYWYQQILGQGPKLLIQFQNNGVVDDSQLPKDRFSAERLKGVDSTLKIQPAKLEDSAVYLCASSRGQGKSGELFFGEGSRLTVL.

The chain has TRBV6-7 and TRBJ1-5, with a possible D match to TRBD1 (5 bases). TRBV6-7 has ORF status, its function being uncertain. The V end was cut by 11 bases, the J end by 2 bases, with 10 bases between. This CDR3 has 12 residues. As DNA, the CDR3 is TGTGCCCTAAGGGGTGGCAATCAGCCCCAGCATTTT. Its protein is CALRGGNQPQHF.

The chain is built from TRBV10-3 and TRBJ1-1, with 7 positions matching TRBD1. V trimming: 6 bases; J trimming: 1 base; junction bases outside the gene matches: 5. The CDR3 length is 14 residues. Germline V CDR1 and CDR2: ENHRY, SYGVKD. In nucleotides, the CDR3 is TGTGCCATCAGCAAGGGGGCAACGAACACTGAAGCTTTCTTT. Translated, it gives CAISKGATNTEAFF.

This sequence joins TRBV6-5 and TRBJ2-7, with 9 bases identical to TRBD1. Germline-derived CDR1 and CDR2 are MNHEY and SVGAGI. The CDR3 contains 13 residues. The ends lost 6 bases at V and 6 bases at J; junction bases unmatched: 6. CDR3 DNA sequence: TGTGCCAGCAGGCCGGGACAGGGCGGCGAGCAGTACTTC. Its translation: CASRPGQGGEQYF.

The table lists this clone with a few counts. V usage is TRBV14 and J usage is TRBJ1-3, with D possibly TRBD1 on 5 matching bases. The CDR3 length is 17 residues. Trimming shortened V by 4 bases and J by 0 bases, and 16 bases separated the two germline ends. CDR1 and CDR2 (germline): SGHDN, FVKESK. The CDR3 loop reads CASSLLRGRSSGNTIYF. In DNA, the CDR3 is TGTGCCAGCAGCCTCCTCCGGGGGAGAAGCTCTGGAAACACCATATATTTT.